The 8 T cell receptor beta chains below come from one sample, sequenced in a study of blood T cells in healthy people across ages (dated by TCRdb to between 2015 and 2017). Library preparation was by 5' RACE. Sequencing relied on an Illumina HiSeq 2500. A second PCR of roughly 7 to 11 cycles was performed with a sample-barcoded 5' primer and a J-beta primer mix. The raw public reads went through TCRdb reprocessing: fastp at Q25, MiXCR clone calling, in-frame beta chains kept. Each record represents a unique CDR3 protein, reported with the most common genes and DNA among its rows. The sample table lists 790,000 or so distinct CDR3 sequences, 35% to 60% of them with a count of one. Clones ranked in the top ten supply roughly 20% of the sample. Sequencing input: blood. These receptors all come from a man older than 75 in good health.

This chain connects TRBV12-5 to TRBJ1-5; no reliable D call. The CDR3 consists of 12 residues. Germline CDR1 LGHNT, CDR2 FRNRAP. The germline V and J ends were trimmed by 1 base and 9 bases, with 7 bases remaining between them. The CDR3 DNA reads TGTGCTAGTGGTTTGGCGGATCGGCCCCAGCATTTT. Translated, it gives CASGLADRPQHF.

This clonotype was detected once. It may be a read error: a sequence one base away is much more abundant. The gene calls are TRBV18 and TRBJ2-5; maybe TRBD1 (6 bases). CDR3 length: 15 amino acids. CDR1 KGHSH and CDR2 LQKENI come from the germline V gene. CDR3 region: CASSPPNRVQETRYF. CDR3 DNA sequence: TGTGCCAGCTCACCTCCGAACAGGGTCCAAGAGACCCGGTACTTC.

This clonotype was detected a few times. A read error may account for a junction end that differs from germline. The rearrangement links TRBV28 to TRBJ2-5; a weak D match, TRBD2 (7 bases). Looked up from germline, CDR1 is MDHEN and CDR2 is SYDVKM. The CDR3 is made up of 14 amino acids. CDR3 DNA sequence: TGTGCTAGCAGCCACCACAGGGAGGGGGAGACCCAGTACTTC. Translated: CASSHHREGETQYF.

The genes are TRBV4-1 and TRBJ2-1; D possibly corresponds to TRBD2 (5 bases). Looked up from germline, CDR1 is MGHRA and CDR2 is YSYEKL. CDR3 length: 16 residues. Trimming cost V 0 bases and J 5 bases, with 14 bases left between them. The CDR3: CASSQEMAGVHNEQFF. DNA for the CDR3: TGCGCCAGCAGCCAAGAAATGGCGGGCGTCCACAATGAGCAGTTCTTC.

The chain's CDR3 is CASNLGQYF. The CDR3 nucleotides read TGTGCCAGCAACCTTGGGCAGTACTTC. The chain is built from TRBV6-5 and TRBJ2-7; D is unclear. The CDR3 sequence is 9 residues long. Germline V gives CDR1 MNHEY, CDR2 SVGAGI. The V end was cut by 7 bases, the J end by 9 bases, with 7 bases between.

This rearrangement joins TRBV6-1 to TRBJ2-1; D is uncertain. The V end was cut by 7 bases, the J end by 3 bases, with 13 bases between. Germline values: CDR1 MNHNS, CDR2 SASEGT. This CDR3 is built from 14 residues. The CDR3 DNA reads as TGTGCCAGCAACCCCGGGTCTATCTACAATGAGCAGTTCTTC. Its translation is CASNPGSIYNEQFF.

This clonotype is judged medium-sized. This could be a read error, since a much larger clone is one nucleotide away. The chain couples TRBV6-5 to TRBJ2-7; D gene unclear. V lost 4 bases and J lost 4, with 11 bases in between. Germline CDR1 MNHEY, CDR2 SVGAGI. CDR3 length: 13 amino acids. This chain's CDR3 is CASSSSSRYEQYF. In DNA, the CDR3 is TGTGCCAGCAGTTCCTCGAGCCGGTACGAGCAGTACTTC.

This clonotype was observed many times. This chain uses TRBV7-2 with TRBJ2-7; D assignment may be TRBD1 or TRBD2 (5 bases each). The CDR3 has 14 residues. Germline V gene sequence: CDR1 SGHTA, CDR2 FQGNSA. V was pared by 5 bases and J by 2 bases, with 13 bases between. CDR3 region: CASSVLGAPYEQYF. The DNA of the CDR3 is TGTGCCAGCAGCGTACTAGGGGCCCCCTACGAGCAGTACTTC.